This entry features one TCR beta chain sequence. Its antigen remains unidentified. This entry belongs to a study of identical twins. With template switching, a universal primer site was added, and the cDNA carried unique molecular identifiers. MiXCR was run by TCRdb on the 5' RACE reads, yielding one entry per CDR3 protein. The profile shows about 1.7 million distinct CDR3 sequences, under 35% of them singletons. General study points: Modelling underestimated the level of out-of-frame TCR alpha sharing observed in monozygotic twins. In cord blood, abundant beta clonotypes had fewer insertions; memory showed no trend.

CDR1 DFQATT and CDR2 SNEGSKA come from the germline V gene (reference sequence). The CDR3 is 15 amino acids. All donors were healthy, and all were Caucasian. Specimen: cord blood. The origin of this receptor is a newborn girl in good health. The genes are TRBV20-1 and TRBJ2-1; D unresolved. The J call may be faulty, since TRBJ2-7 better matches the DNA end. CDR3 DNA: TGCAGTGCTTCATTTCTAGGAAGCTCCTACAATGAGCAGTACTTC. It yields the protein CSASFLGSSYNEQYF.